This is a list of T cell receptor beta chains from one sample in a study of cytomegalovirus exposure and HLA in healthy donors. The table came from immunoSEQ multiplex PCR; TCRdb's copy has only in-frame clones and leaves some out. The sample has about 220,000 clones, 60% to 80% seen once. What was sequenced was PBMCs. These receptors were obtained from a young woman in good health and CMV-seronegative. Both conserved end residues are part of each CDR3. Fields, in order: V gene, D gene, J gene, clone size, CDR3 length, CDR3 DNA, CDR3 protein. The D gene is left open where the match is weak. The size of a clone is reported for some rows only, either as once, few or many, or as a class for expanded clones.

TRBV6-5	TRBD2	TRBJ2-7	.	15	TGTGCCAGCAGAACCGGGACTAGCGTCTCCTACGAGCAGTACTTC	CASRTGTSVSYEQYF
TRBV2	.	TRBJ1-2	few	13	TGTGCCAGCAGTCCCACATGGTTTTATGGCTACACCTTC	CASSPTWFYGYTF
TRBV27	.	TRBJ1-2	.	15	TGTGCCAGCAGCCTAGCCGCGCCCGCTAACTATGGCTACACCTTC	CASSLAAPANYGYTF
TRBV30	.	TRBJ2-3	.	12	TGTGCCTGGAGTCTACTCGACAATACGCAGTATTTT	CAWSLLDNTQYF
TRBV7-9	TRBD1	TRBJ1-3	once	15	TGTGCCAGCAGCTTAAGACAGGGGGCAGGAAACACCATATATTTT	CASSLRQGAGNTIYF
TRBV29-1	.	TRBJ1-5	.	13	TGCAGCGTTCCGGGGCAGGGAGGACAGCCCCAGCATTTT	CSVPGQGGQPQHF
TRBV7-3	.	TRBJ2-5	once	15	TGTGCCAGCAGCGAGAGAGGAGGGAAGGGGGAGACCCAGTACTTC	CASSERGGKGETQYF
TRBV30	TRBD1	TRBJ1-6	few	12	TGTGCCTGGGGACAGGGGCGGGCACCCCTCCACTTT	CAWGQGRAPLHF
TRBV2	.	TRBJ2-6	few	15	TGTGCCAGCAGCAATGGACTGGTTGGGGCCAACGTCCTGACTTTC	CASSNGLVGANVLTF
TRBV5-6	TRBD1	TRBJ2-7	few	14	TGTGCCAGCAGCGACGGGACAGGGGTCTACGAGCAGTACTTC	CASSDGTGVYEQYF
TRBV7-8	.	TRBJ2-5	.	13	TGTGCCAGCAGCTTAGCACTTCCAGAGGAGCAGTACTTC	CASSLALPEEQYF
TRBV15	TRBD1	TRBJ1-2	.	18	TGTGCCACCAGCAGACTCCTTGGAGGACAGGAGACAAACTATGGCTACACCTTC	CATSRLLGGQETNYGYTF
TRBV5-1	.	TRBJ2-2	.	12	TGCGCCAGCAGGGGGGGCACCGGGGAGCTGTTTTTT	CASRGGTGELFF
TRBV4-2	.	TRBJ1-3	few	14	TGTGCCAGCAGCCAAGATCTTCAGGGAAACACCATATATTTT	CASSQDLQGNTIYF
TRBV30	.	TRBJ1-2	.	15	TGTGCCTGGAGTCCACACCCAGGGTACGGCTATGGCTCCAACTTC	CAWSPHPGYGYGSNF
TRBV29-1	TRBD2	TRBJ2-5	.	14	TGCAGCGTCGCCGTAGCGGGGGGCCCCCGGACCCAGTACTTC	CSVAVAGGPRTQYF
TRBV18	TRBD1	TRBJ1-1	.	16	TGTGCCAGCTCACCTAATCCGGGACAGATCAACACTGAAGCTTTCTTT	CASSPNPGQINTEAFF
TRBV13	.	TRBJ1-4	.	17	TGTGCCAGCAGCCCCCGGAGGGGGGGAGCAACTAATGAAAAACTGTTTTTT	CASSPRRGGATNEKLFF
TRBV7-3	.	TRBJ2-2	.	16	TGTGCCAGCAGCCCTCGACAGGCGAGCACGACGGGGGAGCTGTTTTTT	CASSPRQASTTGELFF
TRBV5-6	.	TRBJ1-5	once	14	TGTGCCAGCAGTCTCGCCTATAGCAATCAGCCCCAGCATTTT	CASSLAYSNQPQHF
TRBV6-1	.	TRBJ1-6	.	14	TGTGCCAGCAGTGAAACGGGGAGTAGTTCACCCCTCCACTTT	CASSETGSSSPLHF
TRBV5-1	.	TRBJ2-2	.	15	TGCGCCAGCAGCTTTAGCGGTCTGAACACCGGGGAGCTGTTTTTT	CASSFSGLNTGELFF